These T cell receptor beta chains were read from a single sample in a study of cytomegalovirus exposure and HLA in healthy donors. Method: immunoSEQ multiplex PCR; TCRdb's copy keeps in-frame clones and lacks some. The data hold some 150,000 clones, with 76% observed a single time. Source material: PBMCs. These receptors were collected from a female donor in good health and CMV-seropositive. Each CDR3 is given with its conserved first and last residue. Fields, in order: J gene, clone size, V gene, CDR3 protein. Rows give clone size only sometimes, using once, few, many, or a class for an expanded clone.

j_gene: TRBJ2-3; abundance: -; v_gene: TRBV5-1; CDR3aa: CASSLRDNTDTQYF
j_gene: TRBJ2-7; abundance: once; v_gene: TRBV5-4; CDR3aa: CASSLDPGQAAYEQYF
j_gene: TRBJ2-1; abundance: -; v_gene: TRBV27; CDR3aa: CASRRDRYNEQFF
j_gene: TRBJ2-1; abundance: -; v_gene: TRBV7-9; CDR3aa: CASSLALYTEQFF
j_gene: TRBJ2-1; abundance: -; v_gene: TRBV2; CDR3aa: CASSVDKNNEQFF
j_gene: TRBJ2-5; abundance: -; v_gene: TRBV5-6; CDR3aa: CASSPNRGVQETQYF
j_gene: TRBJ1-6; abundance: -; v_gene: TRBV19; CDR3aa: CASSMAGGSPLHF
j_gene: TRBJ2-1; abundance: few; v_gene: TRBV5-1; CDR3aa: CASSLAGRSEQFF
j_gene: TRBJ1-3; abundance: -; v_gene: TRBV4-1; CDR3aa: CASSQVSGGASGNTIYF
j_gene: TRBJ2-1; abundance: -; v_gene: TRBV6-4; CDR3aa: CASSEESFIAGGHNEQFF
j_gene: TRBJ2-1; abundance: -; v_gene: TRBV29-1; CDR3aa: CSVVGLGGYNEQFF
j_gene: TRBJ2-1; abundance: -; v_gene: TRBV7-9; CDR3aa: CASSLAGRNEQFF
j_gene: TRBJ2-3; abundance: once; v_gene: TRBV6-5; CDR3aa: CARSGTSGTDTQYF
j_gene: TRBJ1-5; abundance: -; v_gene: TRBV7-9; CDR3aa: CSSSQMGQGQPQHF
j_gene: TRBJ1-5; abundance: -; v_gene: TRBV4-1; CDR3aa: CASSQSRDRGINQPQHF
j_gene: TRBJ2-1; abundance: -; v_gene: TRBV6-1; CDR3aa: CASRRTGEAYNEQFF
j_gene: TRBJ2-7; abundance: few; v_gene: TRBV4-2; CDR3aa: CASSPGFRLAGREQYF
j_gene: TRBJ1-1; abundance: -; v_gene: TRBV6-1; CDR3aa: CASRTGMNTEAFF
j_gene: TRBJ1-2; abundance: -; v_gene: TRBV2; CDR3aa: CASSAYRINYGYTF
j_gene: TRBJ1-2; abundance: few; v_gene: TRBV10-3; CDR3aa: CAISPDSAYGYTF
j_gene: TRBJ1-1; abundance: -; v_gene: TRBV30; CDR3aa: CAWSRVGTEAFF
j_gene: TRBJ2-7; abundance: -; v_gene: TRBV30; CDR3aa: CAWNRGQRVGYEQYF
j_gene: TRBJ1-1; abundance: -; v_gene: TRBV5-5; CDR3aa: CASSFGGGTEAFF
j_gene: TRBJ2-1; abundance: -; v_gene: TRBV11-2; CDR3aa: CASAYSEYNEQFF
j_gene: TRBJ2-7; abundance: -; v_gene: TRBV19; CDR3aa: CASSIDSGTGSSYEQYF
j_gene: TRBJ1-1; abundance: -; v_gene: TRBV5-1; CDR3aa: CASRGDSMNTEAFF
j_gene: TRBJ1-6; abundance: -; v_gene: TRBV25-1; CDR3aa: CASSGGQTPNSPLHF
j_gene: TRBJ1-5; abundance: -; v_gene: TRBV7-2; CDR3aa: CASSLAINQPQHF
j_gene: TRBJ2-7; abundance: -; v_gene: TRBV2; CDR3aa: CASSGTSGAYEQYF
j_gene: TRBJ1-4; abundance: -; v_gene: TRBV5-3; CDR3aa: CARSTDGLWIF
j_gene: TRBJ1-2; abundance: -; v_gene: TRBV6-5; CDR3aa: CASRRTQGYYGYTF
j_gene: TRBJ2-3; abundance: -; v_gene: TRBV19; CDR3aa: CASSRSGTSATDTQYF
j_gene: TRBJ2-3; abundance: -; v_gene: TRBV11-2; CDR3aa: CASSLGGSRTDTQYF
j_gene: TRBJ2-1; abundance: -; v_gene: TRBV13; CDR3aa: CASSLILAEYNEQFF
j_gene: TRBJ2-4; abundance: -; v_gene: TRBV28; CDR3aa: CASSLPGQGTSWDKNIQYF
j_gene: TRBJ1-6; abundance: -; v_gene: TRBV2; CDR3aa: CASSALDRALGSPLHF
j_gene: TRBJ1-5; abundance: few; v_gene: TRBV2; CDR3aa: CASSELGGQASNQPQHF
j_gene: TRBJ1-1; abundance: few; v_gene: TRBV18; CDR3aa: CASSEGGGTEAFF
j_gene: TRBJ1-1; abundance: -; v_gene: TRBV5-5; CDR3aa: CASSRGGMNTEAFF
j_gene: TRBJ2-7; abundance: -; v_gene: TRBV7-2; CDR3aa: CASSSSGYEQYF